This TCR beta chain was documented in a study of blood T cell repertoires in COVID-19. In the study overall: Acute and convalescent COVID-19 samples came from the United States, Italy and Spain. Sources were T cells, B-cell-depleted T cells, or PBMCs; the material itself was cDNA or gDNA.

Per the authors' pipeline: Reference gene primer amplification in the assay estimated nucleated cell counts. TCRdb's table, derived via immunoSEQ multiplex PCR, lists solely in-frame clones and lacks some. Clone size and V and J calls were adopted from that table, with D and trimming inferred from the DNA. The sample lists more than 95,000 clones; roughly 80% were seen once. The V gene lost 3 bases and the J gene lost 9 bases, with 15 bases spanning the gap. Germline V CDR1 and CDR2: MNHEY, SMNVEV (reference sequence). The CDR3 runs to 14 residues. The TCR was taken from a human donor in a cohort sampled during active COVID-19. The V and J genes are TRBV27 and TRBJ2-1; D might be TRBD1 (6 bases). The sequenced material came from peripheral blood. The CDR3 is CASSLVQGIGEQFF. For the CDR3, the DNA is TGTGCCAGCAGTTTGGTACAGGGAATCGGTGAGCAGTTCTTC.